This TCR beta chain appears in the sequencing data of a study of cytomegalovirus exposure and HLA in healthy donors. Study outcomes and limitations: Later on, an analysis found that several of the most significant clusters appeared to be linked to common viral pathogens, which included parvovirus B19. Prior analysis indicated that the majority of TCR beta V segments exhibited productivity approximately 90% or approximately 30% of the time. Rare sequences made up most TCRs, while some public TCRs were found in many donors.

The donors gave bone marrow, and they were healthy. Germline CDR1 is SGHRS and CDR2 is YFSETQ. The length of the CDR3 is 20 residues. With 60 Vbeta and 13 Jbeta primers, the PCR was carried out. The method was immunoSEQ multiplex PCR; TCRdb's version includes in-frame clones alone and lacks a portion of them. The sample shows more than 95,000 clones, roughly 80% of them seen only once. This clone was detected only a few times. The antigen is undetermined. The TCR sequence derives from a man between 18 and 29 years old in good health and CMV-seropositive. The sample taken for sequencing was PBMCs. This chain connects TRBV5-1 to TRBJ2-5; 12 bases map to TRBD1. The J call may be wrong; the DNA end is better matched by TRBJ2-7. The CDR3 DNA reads TGCGCCAGCAGCTTGCTCGGGTATGGGACAGGGGGCCATATTTCCTACGAGCAGTACTTC. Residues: CASSLLGYGTGGHISYEQYF.